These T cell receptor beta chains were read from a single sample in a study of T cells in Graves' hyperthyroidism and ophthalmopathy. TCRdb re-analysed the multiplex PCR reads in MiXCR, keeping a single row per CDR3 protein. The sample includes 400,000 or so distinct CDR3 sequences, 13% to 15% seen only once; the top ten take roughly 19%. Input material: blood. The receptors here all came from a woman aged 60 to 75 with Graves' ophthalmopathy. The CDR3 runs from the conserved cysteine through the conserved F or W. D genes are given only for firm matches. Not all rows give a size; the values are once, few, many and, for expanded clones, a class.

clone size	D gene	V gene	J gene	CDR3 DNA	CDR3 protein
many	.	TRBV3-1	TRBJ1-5	TGTGCCAGCAGCCACGAGTATAGCAATCAGCCCCAGCATTTT	CASSHEYSNQPQHF
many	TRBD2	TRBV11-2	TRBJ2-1	TGTGCCAGCAGCTTATGGGTCGGGAGGGTTAATGAGCAGTTCTTC	CASSLWVGRVNEQFF
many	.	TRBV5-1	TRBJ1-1	TGCGCCAGCAGCCTGGACATGGGGCTGAACACTGAAGCTTTCTTT	CASSLDMGLNTEAFF
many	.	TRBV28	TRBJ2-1	TGTGCCAGCAGGGAAAGCGGGAATGAGCAGTTCTTC	CASRESGNEQFF
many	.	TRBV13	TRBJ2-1	TGTGCCAGCAGCATCCAGGGTCCCTCCTACAATGAGCAGTTCTTC	CASSIQGPSYNEQFF
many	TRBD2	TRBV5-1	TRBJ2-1	TGCGCCAGCAGCTTGCAACCGGGACTAGCAGCGTCCTACAATGAGCAGTTCTTC	CASSLQPGLAASYNEQFF
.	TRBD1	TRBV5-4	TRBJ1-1	TGTGCCAGCAGCGGGGGACAGGGGGAGGTAGCTTTCTTT	CASSGGQGEVAFF
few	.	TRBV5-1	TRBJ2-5	TGCGCCAGCAGCTTGGGTTATAGCGACCAAGAGACCCAGTACTTC	CASSLGYSDQETQYF
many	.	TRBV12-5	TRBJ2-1	TGTGCTAGTGGAGGCCCCGGGGGCGCTTACAATGAGCAGTTCTTC	CASGGPGGAYNEQFF
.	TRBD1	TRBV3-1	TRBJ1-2	TGTGCCAGCAGCCCTGGACAGGGGGAGGTCTATGGCTACACCTTC	CASSPGQGEVYGYTF
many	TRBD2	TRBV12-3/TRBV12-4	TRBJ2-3	TGTGCCAGCAGGATTTTAGCGGGAGCGGAGGATACGCAGTATTTT	CASRILAGAEDTQYF
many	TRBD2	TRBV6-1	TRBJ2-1	TGTGCCAGCAGGGTAACTAGCGGAGCCTACAATGAGCAGTTCTTC	CASRVTSGAYNEQFF
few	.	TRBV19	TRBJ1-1	TGTGCCAGTAGTATCGGGAGGAACACTGAAGCTTTCTTT	CASSIGRNTEAFF
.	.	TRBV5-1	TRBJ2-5	TGCGCCAGCGGCAGGGAGCAAGAGACCCAGTACTTC	CASGREQETQYF
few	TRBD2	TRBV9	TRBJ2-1	TGTGCCAGCAGCGTGGGACCTAGCGGAGCGTACAATGAGCAGTTCTTC	CASSVGPSGAYNEQFF
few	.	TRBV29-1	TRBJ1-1	TGCAGCGTTGACCCGGGGGGGGGCACTGAAGCTTTCTTT	CSVDPGGGTEAFF
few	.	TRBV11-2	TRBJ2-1	TGTGTCAGCAGCAGAACCGGGCTGGGGGTGAAGGAAAATGAGCAGTTCTTC	CVSSRTGLGVKENEQFF
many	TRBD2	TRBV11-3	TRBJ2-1	TGTGCCAGCAGCTTAGGCGGGACTAGTAATGAGCAGTTCTTC	CASSLGGTSNEQFF
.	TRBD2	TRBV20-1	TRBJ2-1	TGCAGTGCTGGATTAGCGGGAGGAGGGGAGCAGTTCTTC	CSAGLAGGGEQFF
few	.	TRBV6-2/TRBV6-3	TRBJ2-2	TGTGCCAGCAGTCAGTCAGGGGCCGACGCCAACACCGGGGAGCTGTTTTTT	CASSQSGADANTGELFF
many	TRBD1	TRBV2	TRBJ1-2	TGTGCCAGCAGGCACCGGGACAGGGGATCGGGCTACACCTTC	CASRHRDRGSGYTF
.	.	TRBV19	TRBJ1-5	TGTGCCAGTAGTGACCGGATGGGCAATCAGCCCCAGCATTTT	CASSDRMGNQPQHF
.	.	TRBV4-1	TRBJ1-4	TGCGCCAGCAGCCAAGGGTGGCTCCCTAATGAAAAACTGTTTTTT	CASSQGWLPNEKLFF
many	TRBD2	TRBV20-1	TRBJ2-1	TGCAGTGCTGTAGGGACTAGCGTTCAGAATGAGCAGTTCTTC	CSAVGTSVQNEQFF
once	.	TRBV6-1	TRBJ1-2	TGTGCCAGCAGATCAGGGCATGGCTACACCTTC	CASRSGHGYTF
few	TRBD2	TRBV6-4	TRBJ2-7	TGTGCCAGCAGTGCCCCGGGGAGGGAGACCTACGAGCAGTACTTC	CASSAPGRETYEQYF
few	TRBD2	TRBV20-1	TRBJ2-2	TGCAGTGCCCCAAGCGGGAGGGTGGTCGGGGAGCTGTTTTTT	CSAPSGRVVGELFF
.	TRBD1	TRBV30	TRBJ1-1	TGTGCCTGGAGTGCAACCCGGACAGGGCGAACTGAAGCTTTCTTT	CAWSATRTGRTEAFF
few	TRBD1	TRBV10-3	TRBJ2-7	TGTGCCACCGAGGGGACAGGGGCGACTCGTACGGACGAGCAGTACTTC	CATEGTGATRTDEQYF
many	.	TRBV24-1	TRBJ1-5	TGTGCCACCGGGGCGGCGTATAGCAATCAGCCCCAGCATTTT	CATGAAYSNQPQHF
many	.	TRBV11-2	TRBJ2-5	TGTGCCAGCAGCTTAGAAGGTGGTCAAGAGACCCAGTACTTC	CASSLEGGQETQYF
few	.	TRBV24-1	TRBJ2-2	TGTGCCACCAGTGATCTCCCAGGAAGGGTAGGCACCGGGGAGCTGTTTTTT	CATSDLPGRVGTGELFF
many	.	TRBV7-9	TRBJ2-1	TGTGCCAGCAGCTTAGGGGGGGGGCTTTCGAGCTCCTACAATGAGCAGTTCTTC	CASSLGGGLSSSYNEQFF
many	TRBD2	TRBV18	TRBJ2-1	TGTGCCAGCTCACCACCTAGCGGGAGGTCGGTCTATGAGCAGTTCTTC	CASSPPSGRSVYEQFF
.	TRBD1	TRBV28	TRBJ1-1	TGTGCCAGCAGGGGGTGGGACGGGACAGGGGGGAACACTGAAGCTTTCTTT	CASRGWDGTGGNTEAFF
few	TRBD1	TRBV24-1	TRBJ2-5	TGTGCCACCAGTGAAGGACAGGTTGAGACCCAGTACTTC	CATSEGQVETQYF
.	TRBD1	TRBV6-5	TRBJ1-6	TGTGCCAGCAGTTACCCCGGACAGGTCGCGGATAATTCACCCCTCCACTTT	CASSYPGQVADNSPLHF
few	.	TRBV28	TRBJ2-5	TGTGCCAGCACCCGCCGGGCAGGGCTAGAGACCCAGTACTTC	CASTRRAGLETQYF